This T cell receptor (beta chain) was sequenced in a study of beta chain features in type 1 diabetes. Findings and caveats of the study: Naive, central memory and Treg TCRB repertoires seemed to resemble each other more closely in patients than they did in healthy donors. There was a possibility that cDNA sequencing over-represented cells with high TCR expression.

Donors contributed one heparinised blood draw apiece, averaging about 120 mL. The investigators reverse transcribed all of the isolated RNA, so they sequenced expressed TCRB transcripts. Method: immunoSEQ multiplex PCR; TCRdb's copy keeps in-frame clones and lacks some. The table has 250,000 or so clones, 25% to 30% seen once. Per germline, CDR1 SEHNR and CDR2 FQNEAQ (reference sequence). The CDR3 extends over 12 amino acids. The germline V and J ends were trimmed by 3 bases and 4 bases, with 4 bases remaining between them. The table lists this clone with a few counts. The antigen is undetermined. Sequencing used central memory CD4+ T cells from blood. The clonotype originates from a man aged 25-40 years in good health. The chain joins TRBV7-9 to TRBJ1-5; D not certain. The CDR3 DNA reads as TGTGCCAGCAGCTTCCCTAATCAGCCCCAGCATTTT. This encodes CASSFPNQPQHF.